This T cell receptor (beta chain) was sequenced for a study of Ad26.COV2.S vaccination and SARS-CoV-2 variants. Whole-study context: The donor participated in the COV1001 trial, in its Ad26.COV2.S arm. Regarding the study as a whole: In vaccinated individuals, spike-specific CD8+ and CD4+ T cell responses reportedly displayed substantial breadth. Vaccinated individuals (as opposed to placebo recipients) had higher spike-specific TCR breadth. Breadth and depth estimates from TCRs may understate total T cell responses.

TCRdb's table, derived via immunoSEQ multiplex PCR, lists solely in-frame clones and lacks some. Counted here are some 300,000 clones, about 82% occurring once; the ten biggest clones make up roughly 2%. Note on this clone: The target antigen is unknown.

The CDR3 is 12 residues long. Looked up from germline, CDR1 is SGDLS and CDR2 is YYNGEE. V was shortened by 3 bases and J by 0 bases, with 3 bases between the two germline ends. The treatment was: roughly 19 received Ad26.COV2.S at low or high dose, single or two shots; roughly five received placebo; per-sample allocation not given. After the first vaccine or placebo injection, samples were drawn on day 63. The sequence derives from a person aged 18 to 59 who received the Ad26.COV2.S COVID-19 vaccine or a placebo. This material consisted of peripheral blood, taken in a trial of Ad26.COV2.S vaccine versus placebo. The chain has TRBV9 and TRBJ1-1; D call uncertain. CDR3 DNA sequence: TGTGCCAGCAGCGGAATGAACACTGAAGCTTTCTTT. Its protein product is CASSGMNTEAFF.